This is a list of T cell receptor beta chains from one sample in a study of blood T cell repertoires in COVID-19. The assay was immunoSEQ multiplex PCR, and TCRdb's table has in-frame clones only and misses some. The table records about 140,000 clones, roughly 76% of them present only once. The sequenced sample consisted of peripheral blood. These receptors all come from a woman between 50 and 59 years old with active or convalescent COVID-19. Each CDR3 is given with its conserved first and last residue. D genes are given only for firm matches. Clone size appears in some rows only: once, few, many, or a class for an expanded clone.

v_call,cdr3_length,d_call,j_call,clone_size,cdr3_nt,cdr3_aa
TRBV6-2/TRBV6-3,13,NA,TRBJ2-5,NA,TGTGCCAGCAGTTATAGCGCTCAAGAGACCCAGTACTTC,CASSYSAQETQYF
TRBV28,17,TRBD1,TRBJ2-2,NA,TGTGCCAGCAGTTTTCTATGGACAGGGTCGAACACCGGGGAGCTGTTTTTT,CASSFLWTGSNTGELFF
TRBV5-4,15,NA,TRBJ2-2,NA,TGTGCCAGCAGCTTGGATAGCCCGAACACCGGGGAGCTGTTTTTT,CASSLDSPNTGELFF
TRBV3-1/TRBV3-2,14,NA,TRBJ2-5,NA,TGTGCCAGCAGCCGTGCGGGGCTTTGGGAGACCCAGTACTTC,CASSRAGLWETQYF
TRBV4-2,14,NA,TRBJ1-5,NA,TGTGCCAGCAGCCAAGCACACAACAATCAGCCCCAGCATTTT,CASSQAHNNQPQHF
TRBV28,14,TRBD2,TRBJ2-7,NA,TGTGCCACCCACGTAGCGGGAGCAGCCCACGAGCAGTACTTC,CATHVAGAAHEQYF
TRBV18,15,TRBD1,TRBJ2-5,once,TGTGCCAGCTCCGTAGCCGGGACAGATCAAGAGACCCAGTACTTC,CASSVAGTDQETQYF
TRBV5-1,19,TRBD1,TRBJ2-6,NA,TGCGCCAGCAGCTCCGGGACAGGACCTCTAGGCTCTGGGGCCAACGTCCTGACTTTC,CASSSGTGPLGSGANVLTF
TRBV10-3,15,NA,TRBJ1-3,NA,TGTGCCATCAGTGAGTTAAGCGGACCTGGAAACACCATATATTTT,CAISELSGPGNTIYF
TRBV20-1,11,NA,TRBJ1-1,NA,TGCAGTGCTTCTGGACAGCCTGAAGCTTTCTTT,CSASGQPEAFF
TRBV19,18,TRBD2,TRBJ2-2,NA,TGTGCCAGTAGTATAGGGACTAGCGGGGGGGCCTTCACCGGGGAGCTGTTTTTT,CASSIGTSGGAFTGELFF
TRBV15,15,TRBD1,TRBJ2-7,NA,TGTGCCACCAGCAGCGGACAGGGTTTCAGCTACGAGCAGTACTTC,CATSSGQGFSYEQYF
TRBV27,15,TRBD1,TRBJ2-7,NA,TGTGCCAGCAGTTTCATCCCGGACAGGGGTAACGAGCAGTACTTC,CASSFIPDRGNEQYF
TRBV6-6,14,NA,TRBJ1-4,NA,TGTGCCAGCAGTTACGATAAAAAGGGGGAAAAACTGTTTTTT,CASSYDKKGEKLFF
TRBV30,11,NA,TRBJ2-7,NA,TGTGCCTGGAGTGTACACAACGAGCAGTACTTC,CAWSVHNEQYF
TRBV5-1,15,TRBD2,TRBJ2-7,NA,TGCGCCAGCAGCGCACTAGCGTTTTCCGGCTACGAGCAGTACTTC,CASSALAFSGYEQYF
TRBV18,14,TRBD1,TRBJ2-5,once,TGTGCCAGCTCCCGAAACAGGGGCCAAGAGACCCAGTACTTC,CASSRNRGQETQYF
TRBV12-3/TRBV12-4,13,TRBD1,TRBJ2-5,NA,TGTGCCAGCAGTTTAGGGACAGGGGGCACCCAGTACTTC,CASSLGTGGTQYF
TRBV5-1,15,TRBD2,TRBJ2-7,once,TGCGCCAGCAGCTTGGCCGTTAGCGGGGGGGCCGAGCAGTACTTC,CASSLAVSGGAEQYF
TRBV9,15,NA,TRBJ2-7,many,TGTGCCAGCAGCGTGGTCCCGGGGGAGATCTACGAGCAGTACTTC,CASSVVPGEIYEQYF
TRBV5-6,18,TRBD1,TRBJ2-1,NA,TGTGCCAGCAGCTTCCCCCTAAGGACAGGGTGGGCGAGCAATGAGCAGTTCTTC,CASSFPLRTGWASNEQFF
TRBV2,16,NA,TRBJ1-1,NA,TGTGCCAGCAGTGAAAGAAGGGGACACATGAACACTGAAGCTTTCTTT,CASSERRGHMNTEAFF
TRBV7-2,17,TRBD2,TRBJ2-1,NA,TGTGCCAGCAGCTTAGAGGAGAGGCGACTAGCGAACAATGAGCAGTTCTTC,CASSLEERRLANNEQFF
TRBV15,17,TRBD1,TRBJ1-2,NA,TGTGCCACCAGCAGACCGAGACCGGGACAGGCTAACTATGGCTACACCTTC,CATSRPRPGQANYGYTF
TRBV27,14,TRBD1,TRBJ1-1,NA,TGTGCCAGCAGTCGACAGGGGTTGAACACTGAAGCTTTCTTT,CASSRQGLNTEAFF
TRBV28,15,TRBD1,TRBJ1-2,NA,TGTGCCAGCAGTTTAGGGACAGGGGGCGGCTATGGCTACACCTTC,CASSLGTGGGYGYTF
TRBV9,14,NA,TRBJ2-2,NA,TGTGCCAGCAGCGTTGACATAGACACCGGGGAGCTGTTTTTT,CASSVDIDTGELFF
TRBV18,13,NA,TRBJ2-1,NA,TGTGCCAGCTCAGTCCACTCCGACAATGAGCAGTTCTTC,CASSVHSDNEQFF
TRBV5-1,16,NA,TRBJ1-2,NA,TGCGCCAGCAGCTCATCCCCGGGTGGTGGGACTTATGGCTACACCTTC,CASSSSPGGGTYGYTF
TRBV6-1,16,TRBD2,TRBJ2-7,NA,TGTGCCAGCAGTGACCTGGGAGCGGGAGCCCTCTACGAGCAGTACTTC,CASSDLGAGALYEQYF
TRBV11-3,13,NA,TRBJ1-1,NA,TGTGCCAGCAGCTTGGACAGTTCCACTGAAGCTTTCTTT,CASSLDSSTEAFF
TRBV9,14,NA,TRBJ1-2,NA,TGTGCCAGCAGCGTAGGGCAGACAAGCTATGGCTACACCTTC,CASSVGQTSYGYTF
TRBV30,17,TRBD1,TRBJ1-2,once,TGTGCCTGGAGTGTACGAGGGCAGGGGGCGCATCACTATGGCTACACCTTC,CAWSVRGQGAHHYGYTF
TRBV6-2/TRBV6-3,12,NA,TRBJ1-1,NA,TGTGCCAGCAGTTCTATGAACACTGAAGCTTTCTTT,CASSSMNTEAFF
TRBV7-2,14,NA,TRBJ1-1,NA,TGTGCCAGCAGTATTAAGGGGGGGCTCACTGAAGCTTTCTTT,CASSIKGGLTEAFF
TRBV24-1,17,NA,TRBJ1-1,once,TGTGCCACCAGTGATTTAGGCTCAGGGTTGGGGAACACTGAAGCTTTCTTT,CATSDLGSGLGNTEAFF
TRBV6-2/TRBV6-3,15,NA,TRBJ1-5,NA,TGTGCCAGCAGCTCCATTGCCAGGGGCAATCAGCCCCAGCATTTT,CASSSIARGNQPQHF
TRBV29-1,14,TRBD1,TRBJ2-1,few,TGCAGCGTTGGAACAGGGGACTCCTACAATGAGCAGTTCTTC,CSVGTGDSYNEQFF
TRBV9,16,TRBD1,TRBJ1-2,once,TGTGCCAGCAGCCCTCTCCGGGACAGGGCTAACTATGGCTACACCTTC,CASSPLRDRANYGYTF
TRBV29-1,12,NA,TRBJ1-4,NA,TGCGCACATGCAGCAGGAGGTGAAAAACTGTTTTTT,CAHAAGGEKLFF
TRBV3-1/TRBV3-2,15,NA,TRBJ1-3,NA,TGTGCCAGCAGCTCCCGATTGCAGACTGGAAACACCATATATTTT,CASSSRLQTGNTIYF
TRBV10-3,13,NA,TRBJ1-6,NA,TGTGCCAGCCAGATGGGCCATAATTCACCCCTCCACTTT,CASQMGHNSPLHF